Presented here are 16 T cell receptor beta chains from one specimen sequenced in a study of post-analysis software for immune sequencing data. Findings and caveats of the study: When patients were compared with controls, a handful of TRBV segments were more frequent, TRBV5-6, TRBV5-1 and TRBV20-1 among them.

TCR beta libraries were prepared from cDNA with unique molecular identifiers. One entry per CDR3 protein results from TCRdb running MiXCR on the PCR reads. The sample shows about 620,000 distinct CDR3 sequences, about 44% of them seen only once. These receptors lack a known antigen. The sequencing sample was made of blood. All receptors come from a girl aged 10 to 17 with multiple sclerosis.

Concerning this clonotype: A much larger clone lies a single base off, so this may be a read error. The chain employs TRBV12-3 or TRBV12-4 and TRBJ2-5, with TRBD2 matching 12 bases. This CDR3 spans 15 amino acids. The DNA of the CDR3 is TGTGTCAGCAGTCTAGCGGGAGGGCTTGGAGAGACCCAGTACTTC. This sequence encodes CVSSLAGGLGETQYF.

The CDR3 coding sequence is TGTGCCAGCAGCTTAATCCCGGGACAGGGGCAAGAGACCCAGTACTTC. Translating it yields CASSLIPGQGQETQYF. The chain couples TRBV7-2 to TRBJ2-5; 10 bases map to TRBD1. CDR3 size: 16 residues. Trimming took 2 bases from V and 2 from J; bases not matched to a gene: 5. Germline loops: CDR1 SGHTA, CDR2 FQGNSA.

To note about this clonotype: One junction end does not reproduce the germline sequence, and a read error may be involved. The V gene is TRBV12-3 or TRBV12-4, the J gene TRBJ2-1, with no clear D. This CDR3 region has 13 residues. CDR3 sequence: CASSSDFYHEQFF. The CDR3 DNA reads TGTGCCAGCAGTTCCGACTTCTATCATGAGCAGTTCTTT.

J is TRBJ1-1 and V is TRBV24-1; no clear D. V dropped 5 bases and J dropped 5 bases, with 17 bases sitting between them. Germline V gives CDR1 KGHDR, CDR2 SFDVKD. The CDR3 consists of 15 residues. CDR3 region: CATSVNRGFGTEAFF. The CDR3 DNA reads TGTGCCACCAGTGTTAACAGAGGGTTCGGGACTGAAGCTTTCTTT.

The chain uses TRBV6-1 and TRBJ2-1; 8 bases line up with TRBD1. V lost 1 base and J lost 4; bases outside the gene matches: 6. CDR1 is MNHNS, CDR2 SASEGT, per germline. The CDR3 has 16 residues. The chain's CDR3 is CASSEGPGGPYNEQFF. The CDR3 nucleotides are TGTGCCAGCAGTGAAGGCCCAGGGGGCCCATACAATGAGCAGTTCTTC.

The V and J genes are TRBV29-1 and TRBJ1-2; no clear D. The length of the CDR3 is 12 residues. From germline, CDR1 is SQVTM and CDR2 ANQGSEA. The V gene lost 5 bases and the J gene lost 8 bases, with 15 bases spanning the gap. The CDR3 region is CSVRVKSGGYTF. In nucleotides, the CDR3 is TGCAGCGTTCGTGTTAAGTCAGGAGGCTACACCTTC.

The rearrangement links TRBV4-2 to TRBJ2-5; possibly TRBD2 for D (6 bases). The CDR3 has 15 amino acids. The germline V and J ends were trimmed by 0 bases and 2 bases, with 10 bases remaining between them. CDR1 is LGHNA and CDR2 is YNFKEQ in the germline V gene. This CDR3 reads CASSQDGTPQETQYF. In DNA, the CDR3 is TGTGCCAGCAGCCAAGATGGGACTCCGCAAGAGACCCAGTACTTC.

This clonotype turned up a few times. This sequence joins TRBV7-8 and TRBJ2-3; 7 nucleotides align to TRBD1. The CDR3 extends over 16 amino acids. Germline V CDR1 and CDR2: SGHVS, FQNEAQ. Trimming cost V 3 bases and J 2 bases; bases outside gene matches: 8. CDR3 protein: CASSFRPGQPTDTQYF. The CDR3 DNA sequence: TGTGCCAGCAGCTTTAGGCCGGGACAGCCCACAGATACGCAGTATTTT.

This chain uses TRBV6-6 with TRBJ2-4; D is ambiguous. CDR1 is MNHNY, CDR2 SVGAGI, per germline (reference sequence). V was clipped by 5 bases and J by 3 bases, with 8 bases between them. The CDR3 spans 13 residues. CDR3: CASSLAFKNIQYF. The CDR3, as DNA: TGTGCCAGCAGTCTGGCATTCAAAAACATTCAGTACTTC.

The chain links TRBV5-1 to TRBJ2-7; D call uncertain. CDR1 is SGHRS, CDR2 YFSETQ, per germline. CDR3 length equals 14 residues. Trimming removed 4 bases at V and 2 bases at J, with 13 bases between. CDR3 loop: CASSPRSGPYEQYF. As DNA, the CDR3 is TGCGCCAGCAGCCCAAGGTCAGGCCCCTACGAGCAGTACTTC.

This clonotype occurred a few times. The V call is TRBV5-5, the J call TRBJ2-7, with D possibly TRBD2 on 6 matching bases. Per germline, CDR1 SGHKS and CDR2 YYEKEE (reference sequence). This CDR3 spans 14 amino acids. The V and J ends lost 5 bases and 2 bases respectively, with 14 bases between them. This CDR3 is CASSLTGVPYEQYF. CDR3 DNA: TGTGCCAGCAGTTTAACGGGGGTACCCTACGAGCAGTACTTC.

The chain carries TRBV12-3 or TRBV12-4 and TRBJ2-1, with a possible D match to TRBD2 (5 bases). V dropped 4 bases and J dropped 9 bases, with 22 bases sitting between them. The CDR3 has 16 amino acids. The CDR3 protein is CASSSSTGIYGGEQFF. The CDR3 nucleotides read TGTGCCAGCAGTTCATCTACCGGGATATACGGCGGTGAGCAGTTCTTC.

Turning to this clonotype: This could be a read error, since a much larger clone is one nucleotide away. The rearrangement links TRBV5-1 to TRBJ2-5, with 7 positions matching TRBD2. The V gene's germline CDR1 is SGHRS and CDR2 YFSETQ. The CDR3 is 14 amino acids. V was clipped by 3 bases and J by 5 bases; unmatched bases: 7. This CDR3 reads CASSWEGNGETQYF. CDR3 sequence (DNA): TGCGCCAGCAGCTGGGAGGGGAACGGGGAGACCCAGTACTTC.

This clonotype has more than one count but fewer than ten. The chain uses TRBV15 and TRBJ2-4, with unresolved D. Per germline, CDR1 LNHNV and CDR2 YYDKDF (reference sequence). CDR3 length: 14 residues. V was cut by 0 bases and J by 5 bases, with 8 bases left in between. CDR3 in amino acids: CATSRDPRENIQYF. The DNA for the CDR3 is TGTGCCACCAGCAGAGACCCAAGGGAAAACATTCAGTACTTC.

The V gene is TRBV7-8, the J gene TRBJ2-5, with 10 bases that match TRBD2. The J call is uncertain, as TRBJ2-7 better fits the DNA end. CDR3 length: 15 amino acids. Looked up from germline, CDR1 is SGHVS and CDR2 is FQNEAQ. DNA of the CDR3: TGTGCCAGCAGGCCGAGGACTAGCGGTGCCTACGAGCAGTACTTC. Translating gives CASRPRTSGAYEQYF.

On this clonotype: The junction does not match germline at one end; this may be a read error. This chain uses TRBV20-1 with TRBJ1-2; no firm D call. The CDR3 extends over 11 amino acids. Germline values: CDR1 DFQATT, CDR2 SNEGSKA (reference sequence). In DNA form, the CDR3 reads TGCAGTACTAGGGCAGGCGCTGGCTACACCTTC. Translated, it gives CSTRAGAGYTF.